The sequence of this T cell receptor (beta chain) was determined in a study of T cells after yellow fever vaccination. This clonotype was seen once. This CDR3 has 16 residues. Trimming pared 9 bases from V and 4 bases from J, leaving 24 bases between. Looked up from germline, CDR1 is SGHNT and CDR2 is YYREEE (reference sequence). UMIs and a universal primer site were added when TCR cDNA was made by 5'RACE template switching. Each CDR3 protein is one row after TCRdb ran MiXCR on the 5' RACE reads. The data contain 150,000 to 200,000 distinct CDR3 sequences, approximately 6.8% of them singletons. The chain has TRBV5-4 and TRBJ2-3, with D possibly called TRBD1 or TRBD2 (7 bases each). This receptor was identified in a man younger than 35 who received the YFV17D yellow fever vaccine. Sample: CD4+ T cells sorted from PBMCs, taken 5 days after the first yellow fever vaccination. CDR3 loop: CATYPGGGTRADTQYF. The CDR3 DNA sequence: TGTGCCACCTACCCAGGGGGGGGGACACGCGCAGATACGCAGTATTTT.